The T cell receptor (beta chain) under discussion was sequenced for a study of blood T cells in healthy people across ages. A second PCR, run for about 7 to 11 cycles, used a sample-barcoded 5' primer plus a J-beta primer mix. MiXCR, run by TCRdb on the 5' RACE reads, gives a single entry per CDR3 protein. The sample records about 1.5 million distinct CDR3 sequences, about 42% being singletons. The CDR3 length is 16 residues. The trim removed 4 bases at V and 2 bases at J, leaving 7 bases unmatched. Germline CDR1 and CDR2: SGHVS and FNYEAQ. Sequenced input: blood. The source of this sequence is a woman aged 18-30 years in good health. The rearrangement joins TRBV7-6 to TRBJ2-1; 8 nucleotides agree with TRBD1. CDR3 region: CASSSPQGATYNEQFF. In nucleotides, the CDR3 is TGTGCCAGCAGCTCGCCCCAGGGGGCCACCTACAATGAGCAGTTCTTC.